A single sample is the source of the 6 T cell receptor beta chains below, sequenced in a study of blood T cell repertoires in COVID-19. The assay was immunoSEQ multiplex PCR, and TCRdb's table has in-frame clones only and misses some. The repertoire has some 280,000 clones, roughly 90% of them found once; the top ten carry approximately 12%. Sequencing input: peripheral blood. The receptor set was obtained from a woman aged 55-69 years with acute or convalescent COVID-19.

J is TRBJ2-3 and V is TRBV3-1 (or the pseudogene TRBV3-2); 9 bases are a match to TRBD1. The length of the CDR3 is 16 residues. Germline loops: CDR1 LGHDT, CDR2 YNNKEL (reference sequence). Trimming at V came to 3 bases and at J to 6 bases, leaving 10 bases not matched to a gene. The CDR3 protein is CASSQGGDRVVDTQYF. CDR3 in DNA: TGTGCCAGCAGCCAGGGTGGGGACAGGGTGGTGGATACGCAGTATTTT.

As to this clone: The sample carries other DNA sequences with the same CDR3. The chain is built from TRBV12-3 or TRBV12-4 and TRBJ1-2, with D tentatively TRBD1 (6 bases). V lost 4 bases and J 2 bases, leaving 8 bases between the germline ends. This CDR3 region has 13 residues. The chain's CDR3 is CASSSGQNYGYTF. The DNA for the CDR3 is TGTGCCAGCAGTTCAGGACAGAACTATGGCTACACCTTC.

This chain joins TRBV4-3 and TRBJ2-5, with D perhaps TRBD1 (6 bases). The CDR3 length is 16 residues. Germline V gene sequence: CDR1 LGHNA, CDR2 YSLEER. Deletions cut 5 bases from V and 5 bases from J, with 21 bases between. The CDR3 is CASSAHLQGVRETQYF. In DNA form, the CDR3 reads TGCGCCAGCAGCGCCCACCTACAGGGTGTCAGGGAGACCCAGTACTTC.

This chain links TRBV7-9 with TRBJ2-7; D not resolved. The CDR3 extends over 13 amino acids. V was shortened by 1 base and J by 6 bases, with 10 bases between the two germline ends. The germline gives CDR1 SEHNR, CDR2 FQNEAQ (reference sequence). The DNA of the CDR3 is TGTGCCAGCAGCTTAGGTGTTAGATCCGAGCAGTACTTC. This encodes CASSLGVRSEQYF.

V usage is TRBV11-3 and J usage is TRBJ2-1, with 11 bases identical to TRBD2. Unmatched junction bases numbered 0, after V lost 1 base and J lost 1 base. The CDR3 totals 16 residues. CDR1 is SGHNT, CDR2 YENEEA, per germline. The CDR3, as DNA: TGTGCCAGCAGCTTAGGACTAGCGGGGTCCTACAATGAGCAGTTCTTC. Its translation: CASSLGLAGSYNEQFF.

This rearrangement joins TRBV7-2 to TRBJ2-2, with 9 bases identical to TRBD1. After removal of 4 bases from V and 5 bases from J, the junction contained 5 bases not matched to a gene. The germline CDR1 and CDR2 sequences are SGHTA and FQGNSA. The CDR3 is 15 amino acids. CDR3 region: CASSSGTGLTGELFF. The CDR3, as DNA: TGTGCCAGCAGCTCCGGGACAGGGTTAACCGGGGAGCTGTTTTTT.